What follows describes a single TCR beta chain. Its antigen is not identified. The data originate from a study of Ad26.COV2.S vaccination and SARS-CoV-2 variants. Study background: Donor was assigned to the Ad26.COV2.S arm of trial COV1001. The vaccine Ad26.COV2.S was put into the muscle once, or twice with 56 days between. Findings and caveats of the study: Substantial response breadth was reportedly seen for spike-specific CD8+ and CD4+ T cells after vaccination.

The CDR3 totals 16 residues. CDR1 is MDHEN, CDR2 SYDVKM, per germline. The trim removed 6 bases at V and 7 bases at J, leaving 16 bases unmatched. Profiled with immunoSEQ multiplex PCR; TCRdb holds only in-frame clones, not every one. The repertoire holds about 400,000 clones, around nine tenths seen once, with about 2% in the top ten. Sample treatment: roughly 18 received Ad26.COV2.S at low or high dose, single or two shots; several received placebo; per-sample allocation not given. Collection of the samples took place on day 63 after the first injection of vaccine or placebo. Ad26.COV2.S expressed prefusion-stabilized spike from the original Wuhan strain.

Material: peripheral blood, obtained in a trial of Ad26.COV2.S vaccine versus placebo. This chain links TRBV28 with TRBJ2-5; TRBD2 agrees at 8 bases. This TCR derives from a person between 18 and 65 years old who received the Ad26.COV2.S COVID-19 vaccine or a placebo. DNA of the CDR3: TGTGCCAGCAGCCCCTTCATGGCGGGAGGAACCGGGACCCAGTACTTC. Amino acids: CASSPFMAGGTGTQYF. The full variable domain, with the rest looked up from reference TRBV28 and TRBJ2-5, is DVKVTQSSRYLVKRTGEKVFLECVQDMDHENMFWYRQDPGLGLRLIYFSYDVKMKEKGDIPEGYSVSREKKERFSLILESASTNQTSMYLCASSPFMAGGTGTQYFGPGTRLLVL.